Each of the 30 T cell receptor beta chains below was sequenced from the same sample in a study of early T cells in non-severe SARS-CoV-2 infection. Each CDR3 protein is one row after TCRdb ran MiXCR on the 5' RACE reads. The sample records over 70,000 distinct CDR3 sequences, about an eighth being singletons. Sequencing was done on a sample of whole blood. The receptors derive from an adult who was a healthcare worker with PCR-confirmed SARS-CoV-2 infection or an uninfected control (not recorded which).

This clonotype was seen repeatedly, ten times or more. V and J are TRBV7-9 and TRBJ2-7; no definite D call. V was shortened by 3 bases and J by 3 bases, with 12 bases between the two germline ends. The CDR3 extends over 14 amino acids. Germline loops: CDR1 SEHNR, CDR2 FQNEAQ (reference sequence). CDR3 sequence: CASSLSTAGYEQYF. In nucleotides, the CDR3 is TGTGCCAGCAGCTTGTCAACCGCTGGCTACGAGCAGTACTTC.

This chain connects TRBV25-1 to TRBJ1-2; the D gene is possibly TRBD1 (5 bases). The CDR3 has 14 amino acids. Trimming shortened V by 1 base and J by 4 bases, and 10 bases separated the two germline ends. Germline CDR1 and CDR2: MGHDK and SYGVNS. In nucleotides, the CDR3 is TGTGCCAGCAGTGAATGGGCACAGGCCTATGGCTACACCTTC. Protein product: CASSEWAQAYGYTF.

This clonotype was counted only a few times. The chain carries TRBV11-2 and TRBJ2-1, with D possibly called TRBD1 or TRBD2 (6 bases each). CDR3 length: 13 residues. Germline V CDR1 and CDR2: SGHAT, FQNNGV. The V end lost 3 bases, the J end lost 5 bases, and 8 bases lay between the germline ends. The CDR3 DNA is TGTGCCAGCAGCTTGGGGGGCCACAATGAGCAGTTCTTC. It encodes CASSLGGHNEQFF.

The chain couples TRBV29-1 to TRBJ2-7, with D tentatively TRBD2 (5 bases). The CDR3 totals 14 residues. Between the trimmed V and J ends, which lost 1 base and 5 bases, there was a span of 15 bases. Germline assignment: CDR1 SQVTM and CDR2 ANQGSEA. CDR3 DNA sequence: TGCAGCGTTGAAGGGCAAAGGACGGAGGACGAGCAGTACTTC. Its translation: CSVEGQRTEDEQYF.

There are a few counts of this clonotype. The V call is TRBV7-2, the J call TRBJ2-1; no definite D call. This CDR3 is built from 13 residues. Trimming took off 5 bases at V and 10 bases at J, with 15 bases between the two ends. Germline lookup yields CDR1 SGHTA and CDR2 FQGNSA. This CDR3 reads CASSPKDLWEQFF. The CDR3 DNA is TGTGCCAGCAGCCCCAAGGACCTCTGGGAGCAGTTCTTC.

V is TRBV20-1 and J is TRBJ2-1, with 7 bases fitting TRBD2. The CDR3 totals 15 residues. Germline-derived CDR1 and CDR2 are DFQATT and SNEGSKA (reference sequence). Trimming removed 3 bases from V and 6 bases from J; junction bases left unmatched: 11. The CDR3 spells CSARKTTSTRNEQFF. As DNA, the CDR3 is TGCAGTGCTAGGAAGACGACTAGCACCCGCAATGAGCAGTTCTTC.

Only a few counts were recorded for this clonotype. The V gene is TRBV7-3, the J gene TRBJ2-3; 7 positions agree with TRBD2. Germline CDR1 reads SGHTA; CDR2 reads FQGTGA. V shed 1 base and J 3 bases; nucleotides not matched to a gene: 25. The CDR3 extends over 22 amino acids. CDR3 loop: CASSLIDPGLLSHDLRTDTQYF. The DNA of the CDR3 is TGTGCCAGCAGCTTAATCGATCCGGGACTACTCTCCCACGATTTGAGGACAGATACGCAGTATTTT.

In its sample, this clonotype was seen many times. The gene calls are TRBV11-2 and TRBJ2-1; 10 bases match TRBD2. This CDR3 has 14 residues. Germline V gene lookup returns CDR1 SGHAT and CDR2 FQNNGV. The V gene end was trimmed by 5 bases and the J gene end by 9 bases; junction bases not matched to a gene: 7. The CDR3 is CASSRTEREGEQFF. As DNA, the CDR3 is TGTGCCAGCAGCCGGACTGAGCGGGAGGGTGAGCAGTTCTTC. Using reference TRBV11-2 and TRBJ2-1 for the parts outside the CDR3, the full variable domain is EAGVAQSPRYKIIEKRQSVAFWCNPISGHATLYWYQQILGQGPKLLIQFQNNGVVDDSQLPKDRFSAERLKGVDSTLKIQPAKLEDSAVYLCASSRTEREGEQFFGPGTRLTVL.

This clonotype has ten or more counts. The chain joins TRBV20-1 to TRBJ2-1; 11 bases fit TRBD2. The CDR3 sequence is 14 residues long. V shed 3 bases and J 4 bases; nucleotides not matched to a gene: 2. Germline loops: CDR1 DFQATT, CDR2 SNEGSKA (reference sequence). The CDR3 bases are TGCAGTGCTAGTGTAGCGGGAGGGTACAATGAGCAGTTCTTC. It is translated as CSASVAGGYNEQFF.

This clonotype was found a few times. This chain links TRBV29-1 with TRBJ2-1; no firm D call. With 3 bases removed from V and 9 bases from J, the gap between germline ends came to 9 bases. Looked up from germline, CDR1 is SQVTM and CDR2 is ANQGSEA. There are 11 residues in the CDR3. CDR3 region: CSVESPTEQFF. The CDR3 DNA reads as TGCAGCGTTGAGTCCCCTACTGAGCAGTTCTTC.

V and J are TRBV7-9 and TRBJ2-7; D gene ambiguous. V dropped 4 bases and J dropped 5 bases, with 12 bases sitting between them. The CDR3 spans 13 residues. Per the germline V gene, CDR1 is SEHNR and CDR2 is FQNEAQ (reference sequence). The CDR3 DNA follows: TGTGCCAGCAGCTCAGGCGCCCAGGACGAGCAGTACTTC. Encoded protein: CASSSGAQDEQYF.

The chain recombines TRBV7-2 with TRBJ2-2, with 10 bases fitting TRBD2. The CDR3 extends over 16 amino acids. With 5 bases clipped from V and 7 bases from J, the junction kept 10 bases outside the gene matches. Looked up from germline, CDR1 is SGHTA and CDR2 is FQGNSA. The CDR3 DNA is TGTGCCAGCAGCCCAGGGCTAGCGGGAGCGGTCGGGGAGCTGTTTTTT. Translation: CASSPGLAGAVGELFF.

This clonotype was picked up a small number of times. The chain is built from TRBV6-2 or TRBV6-3 and TRBJ1-2, with a tentative D call TRBD1 (6 bases). Germline V lookup: CDR1 MNHEY, CDR2 SVGEGT. V lost 2 bases and J 7 bases, leaving 8 bases between the germline ends. This CDR3 has 12 residues. The CDR3 coding sequence is TGTGCCAGCAGTTACGTACAGGGTGGCTACACCTTC. The encoded protein is CASSYVQGGYTF.

This clonotype was counted between two and nine times. The chain recombines TRBV6-6 with TRBJ2-1; D is possibly TRBD2 (5 bases). Germline V gene sequence: CDR1 MNHNY, CDR2 SVGAGI (reference sequence). V lost 7 bases and J 9 bases, leaving 16 bases between the germline ends. The CDR3 extends over 13 amino acids. The CDR3 sequence is CASMLRVNGEQFF. The CDR3 nucleotides are TGTGCCAGCATGTTGAGGGTGAACGGTGAGCAGTTCTTC.

The chain couples TRBV2 to TRBJ2-3, with D unresolved. The CDR3 runs 12 residues. Deletions cut 7 bases from V and 2 bases from J, with 7 bases between. The V gene's germline CDR1 is SNHLY and CDR2 FYNNEI. CDR3 protein: CASKQITDTQYF. The CDR3 DNA is TGTGCCAGCAAACAGATCACAGATACGCAGTATTTT. The whole variable domain, filled in from reference TRBV2 and TRBJ2-3, reads EPEVTQTPSHQVTQMGQEVILRCVPISNHLYFYWYRQILGQKVEFLVSFYNNEISEKSEIFDDQFSVERPDGSNFTLKIRSTKLEDSAMYFCASKQITDTQYFGPGTRLTVL.

This clonotype was detected a few times. J is TRBJ2-6 and V is TRBV20-1, with D perhaps assigned TRBD1 or TRBD2 (5 bases each). The V and J ends lost 8 bases and 13 bases respectively, with 18 bases between them. Germline CDR1 DFQATT, CDR2 SNEGSKA (reference sequence). This CDR3 spans 12 amino acids. The CDR3 nucleotides read TGCAGTTTCCCTTCGGGGCCCGGGGTCCTGACTTTC. It is translated as CSFPSGPGVLTF.

In its sample, this clonotype was seen many times. The rearrangement joins TRBV3-1 to TRBJ2-7, with unresolved D. V gave up 0 bases and J gave up 3 bases, with 12 bases separating them. The CDR3 consists of 15 residues. Per the germline V gene, CDR1 is LGHDT and CDR2 is YNNKEL (reference sequence). The CDR3: CASSQDVAANYEQYF. The CDR3 nucleotides read TGTGCCAGCAGCCAAGATGTTGCGGCCAACTACGAGCAGTACTTC.

The CDR3 coding sequence is TGTGCCAGCACCCCACTCGGACTAGCGGGAGGTAGTAATGAGCAGTTCTTC. It is translated as CASTPLGLAGGSNEQFF. J is TRBJ2-1 and V is TRBV2; 14 bases fit TRBD2. J lost 7 bases, V lost 7 bases, and 12 bases had no gene match. CDR1 SNHLY and CDR2 FYNNEI come from the germline V gene. The CDR3 consists of 17 residues.

The DNA of the CDR3 is TGCGCCAGCAGTAGGGGGCGGGAGGGCCCCAATGAGCAGTTCTTC. This encodes CASSRGREGPNEQFF. This chain uses TRBV4-1 with TRBJ2-1; TRBD2 agrees at 9 bases. Trimming cost V 6 bases and J 6 bases; bases outside gene matches: 9. Germline loops: CDR1 MGHRA, CDR2 YSYEKL. The CDR3 has 15 residues.

Ten or more counts support this clonotype. The V call is TRBV2, the J call TRBJ1-2; D is perhaps TRBD1 (6 bases). The length of the CDR3 is 12 residues. Germline CDR1 SNHLY, CDR2 FYNNEI. V lost 6 bases and J lost 7, with 12 bases in between. The CDR3 loop is CASRGTQAGYTF. For the CDR3, the DNA is TGTGCCAGCAGGGGGACACAGGCTGGCTACACCTTC.

This clonotype was detected ten times or more. V usage is TRBV6-2 or TRBV6-3 and J usage is TRBJ2-5, with a possible D match to TRBD2 (6 bases). This CDR3 contains 16 residues. V lost 0 bases and J 0 bases, leaving 11 bases between the germline ends. Looked up from germline, CDR1 is MNHEY and CDR2 is SVGEGT. The CDR3 DNA reads TGTGCCAGCAGTTACTCTGGCGGGGCGTACCAAGAGACCCAGTACTTC. It encodes CASSYSGGAYQETQYF.

This clonotype was seen only a few times. The rearrangement uses TRBV7-9 and TRBJ1-1; no clear D gene. Trimming pared 6 bases from V and 1 base from J, leaving 9 bases between. CDR1 is SEHNR and CDR2 is FQNEAQ in the germline V gene (reference sequence). The CDR3 contains 13 residues. The CDR3 bases are TGTGCCAGCAGTGGAGTCGGGAACACTGAAGCTTTCTTT. As protein: CASSGVGNTEAFF.

CDR3 amino acids: CASSFTGGTQPQHF. The CDR3 nucleotides read TGTGCCAGTAGTTTTACAGGGGGCACTCAGCCCCAGCATTTT. The chain recombines TRBV19 with TRBJ1-5; 9 bases align to TRBD1. Germline V CDR1 and CDR2: LNHDA, SQIVND (reference sequence). The ends lost 5 bases at V and 6 bases at J; junction bases unmatched: 5. This CDR3 spans 14 amino acids.

This clonotype was observed a few times. The V gene is TRBV3-1, the J gene TRBJ1-5; no clear D. Germline CDR1 is LGHDT and CDR2 is YNNKEL (reference sequence). V lost 1 base, J lost 4 bases, and 5 bases lay in between. The CDR3 covers 13 residues. Here the CDR3 reads CASSQGTNQPQHF. The CDR3 DNA is TGTGCCAGCAGCCAAGGAACAAATCAGCCCCAGCATTTT.

This clonotype was seen only a few times. The chain has TRBV28 and TRBJ2-6; D uncertain. The germline V and J ends were trimmed by 5 bases and 0 bases, with 5 bases remaining between them. There are 14 residues in the CDR3. The germline V gene has CDR1 MDHEN and CDR2 SYDVKM. This CDR3 is CASSHSSGANVLTF. Here the CDR3 DNA reads TGTGCCAGCAGTCACAGCTCTGGGGCCAACGTCCTGACTTTC.

The gene calls are TRBV5-4 and TRBJ2-1; 7 bases match TRBD1. Germline CDR1 and CDR2: SGHNT and YYREEE (reference sequence). The V and J ends lost 4 bases and 0 bases, in that order; junction bases with no gene match: 7. The CDR3 covers 16 residues. CDR3 protein: CASSARTGRSYNEQFF. In DNA, the CDR3 is TGTGCCAGCAGCGCCCGGACAGGACGCTCCTACAATGAGCAGTTCTTC.

This clonotype was detected only a few times. V and J are TRBV25-1 and TRBJ2-7; tentative D call: TRBD1 (6 bases). The CDR3 is made up of 10 amino acids. V gave up 7 bases and J gave up 8 bases, with 9 bases separating them. CDR1 MGHDK and CDR2 SYGVNS come from the germline V gene. This CDR3 reads CASKGQKQYF. DNA of the CDR3: TGTGCCAGCAAGGGACAAAAGCAGTACTTC.

The chain is built from TRBV6-1 and TRBJ2-1; D call uncertain. The V and J ends lost 8 bases and 7 bases respectively, with 30 bases between them. The V gene's germline CDR1 is MNHNS and CDR2 SASEGT. There are 18 residues in the CDR3. Here the CDR3 DNA reads TGTGCCAGCCAGAGGACCGGACGACCCTCGTCGTTGAGGAATGAGCAGTTCTTC. This codes for CASQRTGRPSSLRNEQFF.

There are many counts of this clonotype. The CDR3 nucleotides are TGTGCCAGCTCCGTCACAGGGGACCCGCTCCAGCTTCAGTACTTC. Its translation is CASSVTGDPLQLQYF. The chain recombines TRBV18 with TRBJ2-4, with 7 nucleotides matching TRBD1. The V gene end was trimmed by 6 bases and the J gene end by 11 bases; junction bases not matched to a gene: 16. This CDR3 has 15 amino acids. From germline, CDR1 is KGHSH and CDR2 LQKENI.

Concerning this clonotype itself: The junction and the germline gene differ at one end; a read error may be behind it. The rearrangement links TRBV19 to TRBJ2-1, with D hard to call. Germline CDR1 and CDR2: LNHDA and SQIVND (reference sequence). The CDR3 is made up of 16 amino acids. CDR3 DNA: TGTGCCAGTAGTATAGGCCTAGTGCTCTCCTACAATGAGCCGTTCTTC. It yields the protein CASSIGLVLSYNEPFF.